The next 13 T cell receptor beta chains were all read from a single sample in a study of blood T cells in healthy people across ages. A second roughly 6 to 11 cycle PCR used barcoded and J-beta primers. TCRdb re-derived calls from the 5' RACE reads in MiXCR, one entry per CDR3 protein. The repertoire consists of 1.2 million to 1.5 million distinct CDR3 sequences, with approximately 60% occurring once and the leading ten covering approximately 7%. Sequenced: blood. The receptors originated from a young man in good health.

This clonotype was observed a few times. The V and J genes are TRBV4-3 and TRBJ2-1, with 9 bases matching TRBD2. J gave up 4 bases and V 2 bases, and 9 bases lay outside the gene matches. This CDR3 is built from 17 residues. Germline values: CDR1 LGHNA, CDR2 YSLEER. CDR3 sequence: CASSQPGVAGAYNEQFF. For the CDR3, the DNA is TGCGCCAGCAGCCAACCCGGAGTAGCGGGGGCATACAATGAGCAGTTCTTC.

As DNA, the CDR3 is TGTGCCAGCAGTGGTTCGACCCAGGGGGCTGAAGCTTTCTTT. Residues: CASSGSTQGAEAFF. The chain recombines TRBV2 with TRBJ1-1; 7 bases line up with TRBD1. The CDR3 covers 14 residues. The junction had 8 bases not matched to a gene; V was cut back by 4 bases and J by 6 bases. Germline loops: CDR1 SNHLY, CDR2 FYNNEI.

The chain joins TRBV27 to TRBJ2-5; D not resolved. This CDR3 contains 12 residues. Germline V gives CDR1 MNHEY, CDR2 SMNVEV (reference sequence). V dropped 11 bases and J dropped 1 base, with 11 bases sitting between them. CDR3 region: CAAYSSQETQYF. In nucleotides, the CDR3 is TGTGCCGCGTACAGCTCCCAAGAGACCCAGTACTTC.

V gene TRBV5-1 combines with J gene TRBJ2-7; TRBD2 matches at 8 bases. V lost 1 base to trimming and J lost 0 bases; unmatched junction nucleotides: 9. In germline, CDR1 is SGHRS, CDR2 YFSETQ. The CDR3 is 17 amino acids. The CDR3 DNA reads TGCGCCAGCAGCTTGACGTCGAGCGGGACTAGCTCCTACGAGCAGTACTTC. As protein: CASSLTSSGTSSYEQYF.

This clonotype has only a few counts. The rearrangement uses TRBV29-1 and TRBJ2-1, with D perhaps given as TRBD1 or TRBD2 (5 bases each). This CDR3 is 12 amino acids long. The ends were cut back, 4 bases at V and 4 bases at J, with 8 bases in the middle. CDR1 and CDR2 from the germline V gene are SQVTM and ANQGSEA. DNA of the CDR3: TGCAGCGTTGGGGACCCTTACAATGAGCAGTTCTTC. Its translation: CSVGDPYNEQFF.

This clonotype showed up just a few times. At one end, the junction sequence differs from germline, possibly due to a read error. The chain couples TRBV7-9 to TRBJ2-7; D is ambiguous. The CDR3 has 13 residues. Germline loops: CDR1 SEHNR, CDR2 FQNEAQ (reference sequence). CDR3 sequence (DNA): TGTGCCAGCACCTTAGGCAATCACTACGAGCAGTACTTC. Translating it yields CASTLGNHYEQYF.

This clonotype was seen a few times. The DNA for the CDR3 is TGTGCCAGCAGTCAGGTTGGGGGGGCTCACGAGCAGTACTTC. This encodes CASSQVGGAHEQYF. The rearrangement joins TRBV28 to TRBJ2-7, with a tentative D call TRBD2 (7 bases). The CDR3 has 14 residues. Germline V gene lookup returns CDR1 MDHEN and CDR2 SYDVKM. Trimming stripped 5 bases from V and 5 bases from J, with 16 bases between.

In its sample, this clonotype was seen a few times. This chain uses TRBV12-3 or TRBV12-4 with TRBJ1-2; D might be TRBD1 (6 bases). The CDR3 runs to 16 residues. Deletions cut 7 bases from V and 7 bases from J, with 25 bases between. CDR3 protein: CASTDRPQGGTGGYTF. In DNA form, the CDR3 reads TGTGCCAGCACGGACCGGCCCCAAGGGGGAACTGGTGGCTACACCTTC.

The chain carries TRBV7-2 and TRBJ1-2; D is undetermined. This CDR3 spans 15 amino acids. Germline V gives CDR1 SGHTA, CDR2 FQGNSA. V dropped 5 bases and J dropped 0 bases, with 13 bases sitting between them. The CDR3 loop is CASSPEPGTNYGYTF. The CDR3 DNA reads TGTGCCAGCAGCCCCGAACCAGGCACTAACTATGGCTACACCTTC.

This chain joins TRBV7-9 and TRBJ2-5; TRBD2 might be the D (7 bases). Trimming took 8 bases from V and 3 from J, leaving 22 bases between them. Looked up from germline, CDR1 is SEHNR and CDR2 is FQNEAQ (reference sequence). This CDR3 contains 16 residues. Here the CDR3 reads CASGNNAGALEETQYF. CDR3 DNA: TGTGCCAGCGGTAACAATGCGGGGGCCTTGGAAGAGACCCAGTACTTC.

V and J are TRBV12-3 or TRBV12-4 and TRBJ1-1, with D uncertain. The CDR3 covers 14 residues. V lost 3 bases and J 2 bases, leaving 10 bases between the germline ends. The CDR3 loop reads CASSFALGNTEAFF. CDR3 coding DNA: TGTGCCAGCAGTTTTGCCCTCGGTAACACTGAAGCTTTCTTT.

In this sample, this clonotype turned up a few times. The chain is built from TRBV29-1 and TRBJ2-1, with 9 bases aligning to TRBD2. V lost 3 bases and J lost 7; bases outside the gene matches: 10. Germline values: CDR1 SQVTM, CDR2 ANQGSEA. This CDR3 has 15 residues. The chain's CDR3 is CSVDGGSGSKNEQFF. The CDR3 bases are TGCAGCGTTGACGGCGGTAGCGGGAGTAAAAATGAGCAGTTCTTC.

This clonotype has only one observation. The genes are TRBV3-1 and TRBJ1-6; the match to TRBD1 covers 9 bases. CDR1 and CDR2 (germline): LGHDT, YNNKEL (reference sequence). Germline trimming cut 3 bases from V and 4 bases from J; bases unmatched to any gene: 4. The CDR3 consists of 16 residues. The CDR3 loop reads CASSHSDRGYNSPLHF. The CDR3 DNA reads TGTGCCAGCAGCCACTCGGACAGGGGTTATAATTCACCCCTCCACTTT.